The 6 T cell receptor beta chains reported below all come from one sample, sequenced in a study of glioma-infiltrating T cells after dendritic cell vaccination. This table comes from immunoSEQ multiplex PCR, and its TCRdb copy is limited to in-frame clones, with some not included. The table includes tens of thousands of clones, roughly four fifths detected once. The sample was blood, taken before dendritic cell vaccination. These receptors were obtained from a human donor with glioblastoma.

V and J are TRBV4-1 and TRBJ2-3, with TRBD2 matching 9 bases. The ends lost 0 bases at V and 4 bases at J; junction bases unmatched: 11. Germline CDR1 is MGHRA and CDR2 is YSYEKL. This CDR3 is built from 18 residues. CDR3 nucleotides: TGCGCCAGCAGCCAAGATAGAGGAGTGGCGGGGGGGTCAGATACGCAGTATTTT. Its translation is CASSQDRGVAGGSDTQYF.

This clone was seen more than once but under ten times. The chain carries TRBV2 and TRBJ1-5; D is possibly TRBD1 (5 bases). Trimming took off 6 bases at V and 4 bases at J, with 10 bases between the two ends. Germline V gene lookup returns CDR1 SNHLY and CDR2 FYNNEI. This CDR3 region has 13 residues. The CDR3 DNA is TGTGCCAGCAGGCGTCAGGGAAATCAGCCCCAGCATTTT. This codes for CASRRQGNQPQHF.

The chain is built from TRBV19 and TRBJ1-1, with D perhaps TRBD1 (5 bases). In germline, CDR1 is LNHDA, CDR2 SQIVND (reference sequence). The V end was cut by 7 bases, the J end by 1 base, with 16 bases between. CDR3 length: 15 amino acids. DNA of the CDR3: TGTGCCAGTATGGGGGGTAGACGGAGGAACACTGAAGCTTTCTTT. Translation gives CASMGGRRRNTEAFF. Full variable domain (missing parts from reference TRBV19 and TRBJ1-1): DGGITQSPKYLFRKEGQNVTLSCEQNLNHDAMYWYRQDPGQGLRLIYYSQIVNDFQKGDIAEGYSVSREKKESFPLTVTSAQKNPTAFYLCASMGGRRRNTEAFFGQGTRLTVV.

This clone turned up a few times. This chain uses TRBV28 with TRBJ2-3, with D possibly matching TRBD2 (5 bases). This CDR3 is 12 amino acids long. Germline assignment: CDR1 MDHEN and CDR2 SYDVKM. Trimming removed 6 bases at V and 7 bases at J, with 11 bases between. The CDR3, as DNA: TGTGCCAGCAGCCCGTGGGAGTATACGCAGTATTTT. It is translated as CASSPWEYTQYF.

This chain links TRBV18 with TRBJ2-5, with TRBD1 matching 7 bases. Germline trimming cut 4 bases from V and 3 bases from J; bases unmatched to any gene: 5. Germline V lookup: CDR1 KGHSH, CDR2 LQKENI. The CDR3 has 14 residues. The CDR3 DNA is TGTGCCAGCTCACACGGGACAGCGGAAGAGACCCAGTACTTC. Its translation is CASSHGTAEETQYF.

The chain recombines TRBV27 with TRBJ2-3; TRBD2 agrees at 10 bases. Germline assignment: CDR1 MNHEY and CDR2 SMNVEV (reference sequence). J was trimmed by 7 bases and V by 11 bases; bases with no gene match: 18. The CDR3 is made up of 16 amino acids. The CDR3 sequence: CASPERERGGVYTQYF. The CDR3 DNA sequence: TGTGCCTCGCCCGAGAGGGAGCGGGGGGGTGTGTATACGCAGTATTTT.